This T cell receptor (beta chain) was captured in a study of cytomegalovirus exposure and HLA in healthy donors (TCRdb year 2017). Context from the whole study: An earlier analysis of roughly 570 of the donors reported approximately 260 Gb of sequence data and 95 million to 140 million unique TCR beta sequences obtained from about 179 million T cells. An early release covering 550 to 700 HLA-typed donors comprised around 300 gigabases of sequencing data and approximately 85 million unique TCR sequences. Of the roughly 400 genotyped donors, less than 90% were placed in the genetic ancestry cluster associated with self-reported Caucasian donors. The study aimed to test whether cataloging public T cell receptors could reveal signatures of past pathogen exposure. The study profiled the T cell repertoires of some 610 subjects by immunosequencing and related them to cytomegalovirus serostatus. In addition to the first cohort of about 650 subjects, a separate validation cohort of 130 or so different subjects was used. High-throughput TCR immunosequencing, statistical association of individual TCRs with disease status, and machine learning were combined to predict cytomegalovirus infection status. To study patterns of TCR occurrence, a later analysis re-analyzed previously published TCR beta repertoires from several hundred donors and added high-resolution HLA genotyping. Rather than using new phenotypic data, the later analysis identified candidate immune exposures from TCR beta sequences and from how often those sequences occurred across donors. In an earlier analysis of several hundred of the donors, high-throughput TCR beta sequencing was used to judge whether each TCR beta V gene segment behaved as functional or pseudogenic. Donor age, sex, ethnicity and CMV serostatus were compiled together with the repertoire data. In a later genetic analysis, genome-wide SNP genotypes for about three fifths of the roughly 670 donors were used, and that subset was treated as a discovery cohort. Every discovery cohort repertoire had been produced on one sequencing platform. HLA typing covered class I and class II loci at four-digit resolution. The number of donors typed differed by locus, with 629-630 for A, B, C, DRB1 and DQB1, 522 for DQA1, some 570 for DPA1, and around 450 for DPB1. Four or five DR-DQ haplotypes were handled as single units for association and clustering because linkage in the cohort was strong. Across some 400 genotyped donors of the cohort, an average of roughly 250,000 unique TCR beta nucleotide sequences per donor were sequenced, and 15% to 20% of those sequences were non-productive. Overall study results and their limits: Roughly uniform sequencing depth across donors was assumed in presence/absence analyses, although this assumption may not hold. Some IMGT-functional V segments, including TRBV6-2 and TRBV6-3, could not be told apart with the 87-base-pair reads, so those segments were excluded. In a later analysis, most CMV-associated TCR beta chains were found to appear HLA-restricted, with HLA associations seemingly driven largely by CMV exposure. A further reported finding was that TCR beta sequences accurately predicted the HLA-A and HLA-B alleles for most subjects in the first cohort. The classifier was reported to diagnose cytomegalovirus status with high specificity and sensitivity in both the original cohort and the validation cohort. Because counts were too low, about 15 rarely observed V segments, including chromosome 9 orphons, were left out of the earlier analysis of about 620 of the donors. When HLA alleles, especially DR and DQ, strongly co-occurred, attributing TCR associations to individual alleles was difficult. A later analysis reported that several top co-occurrence clusters appeared linked to parvovirus B19, influenza, CMV and Epstein-Barr virus. In vitro tests confirmed that a few of the cytomegalovirus-associated TCR beta chains recognize cytomegalovirus antigens. V-gene and J-gene trimming of TCR beta chains was associated with a missense DCLRE1C variant in a later genetic analysis, and the association was replicated in an independent cohort. For the cohort, immune exposure information was limited to CMV serostatus. Linkage disequilibrium might explain the correlated functional status among segregating V segments, but an unknown experimental factor could not be excluded. Because some donors lacked HLA typing at each locus, the association tests relied only on the typed subset. In a later analysis, HLA-associated TCR beta chains showed more clonal expansion and lower generation probabilities than non-associated chains that were equally common. It was suggested by the authors that the approach could potentially be generalized to other disease states and immunological phenotypes. In a later analysis, TCR association rates were found to vary across HLA loci, with the most associated TCRs seen for DRB1 alleles and the fewest for HLA-C alleles. While some public TCRs were present in many individuals, most TCR sequences turned up only very rarely across donors. In a later analysis, around 15,000 TCR beta sequences were associated with specific HLA alleles at a false discovery rate of 0.05. A later genetic analysis reported fewer N-insertions in productive TCRs among donors in an Asian-associated ancestry cluster than the roughly 700-donor mean. The sequencing pipeline was judged likely to have produced a cluster of highly shared sequence variants as a technical artifact. Broadly in line with IMGT annotations, most TCR beta V segments showed up in productive rearrangements about 87% or about 30% of the time in an earlier analysis of under 700 of the donors. The study gave a list of over 150 TCR beta chains associated with cytomegalovirus. In this cohort, only TCR beta chains were sequenced, and detectable features were limited by the absence of alpha or paired-chain data.

The CDR3, cysteine through phenylalanine, is 13 amino acids long. Kept here is only the CDR3 DNA, which spans 39 bases and is read in frame from base 1. CDR1 and CDR2 (MNHEY, SMNVEV) derive from the germline V gene (reference sequence). V is shortened by 2 bases, J by 6 bases, and the region joining them spans 11 bases. In total, more than 500 healthy bone marrow donors made up the cohort. Cohort members were all nominally healthy when sampled, although unrecorded immune exposures were likely present. The donor tested CMV seronegative, placing the donor among the 300 to 400 seronegative members of the cohort. A peripheral blood sample was collected from each donor, and TCR beta sequencing was performed on peripheral blood mononuclear cells. The Qiagen DNeasy Blood Extraction Kit was used to extract genomic DNA from the blood cell samples. Receptor amplification or capture employed the immunoSEQ multiplex PCR assay. A mixture of 60 forward primers for TCR Vbeta segments and 13 reverse primers for TCR Jbeta segments was used in the multiplex PCR. A multiplex PCR assay on genomic DNA amplified the CDR3 region of rearranged TCR beta genes. The amplified TCR beta libraries were sequenced on the Illumina HiSeq System as 87-base-pair reads. The study's own analysis went as follows. A later analysis tallied 75 million to 95 million unique TCR beta chains across the 666 repertoires, and about 10 million of those chains were shared by two or more donors. Raw reads were error-corrected and collapsed into unique sequences by a nearest-neighbor algorithm in which closely related sequences were merged to remove PCR and sequencing errors. V, D and J gene segments were assigned by aligning CDR3 sequences to IMGT reference sequences. For a sequence to be retained, a match of at least six nucleotides was required to both a V gene segment and a J gene segment. Rearrangements were called productive when the CDR3 lacked stop codons and stayed in frame with V and J; all others were non-productive. Following IMGT convention, CDR3 was defined as the stretch from the second conserved V-encoded cysteine to the conserved J-encoded phenylalanine. The earlier analysis of some 550 of the donors excluded any sequence lacking an unambiguous match to a single V gene segment. An earlier analysis of 500 to 700 of the donors classified V segments as functional when productive rearrangements were above 56.7% and as segregating when the standard deviation between donors was above 5%. To diagnose cytomegalovirus status from the catalog of TCR beta chain sequences, a statistical classification framework was built. V and J gene assignment, in a later analysis, came from comparing TCR nucleotide sequences with IMGT/GENE-DB human TR gene sequences. In a later analysis, CDR3 sequences and most-parsimonious VDJ recombination scenarios were assigned using the TCRdist pipeline. In a later analysis, each TCR beta chain was defined by its CDR3 amino acid sequence together with its V-gene family, and reads lacking a unique V-gene family were excluded. As a way to deal with suspected cross-contamination and a sequencing artifact, a later analysis dropped 592 nucleotide sequences that were highly shared and had low generation probability. For each public chain, a later analysis derived a clonal expansion index from normalized ranks of inferred template counts within each repertoire. Generation probabilities in a later analysis came from a VDJ recombination model fitted to out-of-frame rearrangements, and those results were checked against IGoR. A later analysis scored TCR-TCR, TCR-HLA and TCR-CMV co-occurrence with hypergeometric tests, applying a repertoire-size bias correction to TCR pairs. False discovery rates were estimated in a later analysis by permuting HLA or CMV assignments 20 times. In a later analysis, co-occurring TCRs were grouped using DBSCAN, and TCRdist sequence similarity was added for clustering within HLA-allele-positive subsets. For co-occurrence clustering, repertoires with fewer than 30,000 or more than 120,000 public chains were excluded, along with several repertoires with anomalous nucleotide sharing. Entries here come from immuneACCESS through TCRdb and include only in-frame sequences with V and J called. Some clones fail to appear in such tables; in the studies checked, an unresolved V gene covers under half of the shortfall, and the cause of the remainder is unknown. D and trimming come from the DNA, and the V and J calls and clone size come from that table. In all, the sample holds some 120,000 clones, and 60% to 85% of those were seen once. The ten most abundant clones make up around 3.6% of the sample.

Note on this clone: This receptor's antigen is unknown. No base quality values were provided; no much bigger clone lies one nucleotide off.

This TCR came from a young man in good health and CMV-seronegative. The sequencing input was PBMCs. In this chain, TRBV27 is recombined with TRBJ2-7, with no D gene named confidently. CDR3 sequence: CASSLSQAGEQYF. The sequence in DNA is TGTGCCAGCAGTTTAAGCCAGGCTGGCGAGCAGTACTTC.